The subject of this entry is one T cell receptor (beta chain). Its cognate antigen is unknown. This sample stems from a study of OX40 agonist ivuxolimab in advanced cancers. The ends lost 5 bases at V and 5 bases at J; junction bases unmatched: 4. The germline V gene has CDR1 SGHAT and CDR2 FQNNGV. This CDR3 is 14 amino acids long. Whole-study results and caveats: At 0.1 to 3.0 mg/kg and by week 6, clonal expansion occurred in CD4+ and CD8+ blood T cells.

Sequenced by immunoSEQ multiplex PCR; TCRdb stores in-frame clones only, minus some. The data hold approximately 60,000 clones, with 90% to 95% observed a single time. This clonotype was sampled from an adult with an advanced solid tumor such as melanoma, head and neck, liver or kidney cancer. The sequencing here drew on CD4+ or CD8+ T cells sorted from blood, taken in a trial of the OX40 agonist ivuxolimab. V gene TRBV11-2 combines with J gene TRBJ1-1, with 11 positions matching TRBD1. The CDR3 loop reads CASSPRDRGTEAFF. In nucleotides, the CDR3 is TGTGCCAGCAGCCCTCGGGACAGGGGGACTGAAGCTTTCTTT. The entire variable domain, with the rest obtained from reference TRBV11-2 and TRBJ1-1, is as follows: EAGVAQSPRYKIIEKRQSVAFWCNPISGHATLYWYQQILGQGPKLLIQFQNNGVVDDSQLPKDRFSAERLKGVDSTLKIQPAKLEDSAVYLCASSPRDRGTEAFFGQGTRLTVV.